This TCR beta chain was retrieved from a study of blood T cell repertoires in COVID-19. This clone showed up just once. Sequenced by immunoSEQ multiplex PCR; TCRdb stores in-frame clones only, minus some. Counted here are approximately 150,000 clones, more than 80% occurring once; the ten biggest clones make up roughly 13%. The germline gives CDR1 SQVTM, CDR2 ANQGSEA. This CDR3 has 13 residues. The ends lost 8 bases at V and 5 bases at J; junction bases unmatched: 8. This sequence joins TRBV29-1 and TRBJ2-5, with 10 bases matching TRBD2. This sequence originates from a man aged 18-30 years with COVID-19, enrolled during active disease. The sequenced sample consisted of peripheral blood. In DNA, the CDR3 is TGCAGCACGCCTAGCGGGAGTGGTGAGACCCAGTACTTC. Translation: CSTPSGSGETQYF.